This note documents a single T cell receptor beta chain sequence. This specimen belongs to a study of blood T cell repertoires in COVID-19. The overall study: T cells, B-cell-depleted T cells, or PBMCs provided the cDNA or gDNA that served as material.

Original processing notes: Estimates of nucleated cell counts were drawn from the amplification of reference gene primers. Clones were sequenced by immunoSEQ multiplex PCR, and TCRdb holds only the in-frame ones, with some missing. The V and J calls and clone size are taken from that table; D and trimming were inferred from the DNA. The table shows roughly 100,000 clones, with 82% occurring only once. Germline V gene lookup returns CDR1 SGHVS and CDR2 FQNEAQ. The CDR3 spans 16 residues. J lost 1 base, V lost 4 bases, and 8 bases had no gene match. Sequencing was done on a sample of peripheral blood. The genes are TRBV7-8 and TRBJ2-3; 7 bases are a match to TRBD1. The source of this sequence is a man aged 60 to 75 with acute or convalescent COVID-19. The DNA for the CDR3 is TGTGCCAGCAGCTCCCGACAGGGTGGGGGCACAGATACGCAGTATTTT. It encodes CASSSRQGGGTDTQYF. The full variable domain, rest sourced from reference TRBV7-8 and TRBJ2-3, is GAGVSQSPRYKVAKRGQDVALRCDPISGHVSLFWYQQALGQGPEFLTYFQNEAQLDKSGLPSDRFFAERPEGSVSTLKIQRTQQEDSAVYLCASSSRQGGGTDTQYFGPGTRLTVL.